These 20 T cell receptor beta chains were all obtained from the same sample, sequenced in a study of prognosis after radiotherapy for stage I lung cancer. Two-round multiplex PCR amplified TCR beta CDR3 from genomic DNA. Each TRBV and TRBJ gene had its own primer in the first PCR round. TCRdb analysed the multiplex PCR reads with MiXCR anew, one entry per CDR3 protein. Of fewer than 25,000 distinct CDR3 sequences listed, roughly 40% were seen once; the top ten hold just over 55%. The sample consisted of PBMCs, taken before or after stereotactic body radiation therapy (not recorded which). The receptor source for this set is a donor aged 50 or older with non-small cell lung cancer.

The rearrangement uses TRBV28 and TRBJ1-2; D is uncertain. Germline loops: CDR1 MDHEN, CDR2 SYDVKM. Trimming cost V 6 bases and J 4 bases, with 6 bases left between them. This CDR3 is 11 amino acids long. DNA of the CDR3: TGTGCCAGCAGGGGCCCCTATGGCTACACCTTC. As protein: CASRGPYGYTF.

This clonotype was seen many times. The CDR3: CASSMRLNYGYTF. The CDR3 nucleotides read TGTGCCAGTAGTATGCGCCTTAACTATGGCTACACCTTC. This chain joins TRBV19 and TRBJ1-2; unclear D gene. CDR1 is LNHDA and CDR2 is SQIVND in the germline V gene (reference sequence). The CDR3 contains 13 residues. Trimming removed 3 bases from V and 1 base from J, with 6 bases in between.

This clonotype was seen at least ten times. The chain carries TRBV7-9 and TRBJ2-3; 9 bases are a match to TRBD2. Germline V CDR1 and CDR2: SEHNR, FQNEAQ (reference sequence). This CDR3 spans 12 amino acids. V lost 2 bases to trimming and J lost 12 bases; unmatched junction nucleotides: 3. The CDR3 DNA is TGTGCCAGCAGCTTACTAGCGGGACTCCAGTATTTT. Translated: CASSLLAGLQYF.

This chain uses TRBV6-1 with TRBJ2-1; a possible D gene is TRBD2 (6 bases). The V gene lost 8 bases and the J gene lost 4 bases, with 12 bases spanning the gap. The CDR3 length is 13 residues. Germline lookup yields CDR1 MNHNS and CDR2 SASEGT. In DNA form, the CDR3 reads TGTGCCAGCGGATTAGCGGAATACAATGAGCAGTTCTTC. This encodes CASGLAEYNEQFF.

The genes are TRBV19 and TRBJ2-2; 7 positions match TRBD1. Germline V gene sequence: CDR1 LNHDA, CDR2 SQIVND (reference sequence). This CDR3 is 15 amino acids long. Unmatched junction bases numbered 5, after V lost 6 bases and J lost 1 base. CDR3 coding DNA: TGTGCCAGTAGAATCGGGGACAGGAACACCGGGGAGCTGTTTTTT. It yields the protein CASRIGDRNTGELFF.

The chain is built from TRBV5-1 and TRBJ2-7, with 15 bases aligning to TRBD2. Trimming at V came to 3 bases and at J to 4 bases, leaving 2 bases not matched to a gene. CDR3 size: 15 residues. In germline, CDR1 is SGHRS, CDR2 YFSETQ. The DNA of the CDR3 is TGCGCCAGCAGCTCTGGACTAGCGGGAGGGTACGAGCAGTACTTC. Protein product: CASSSGLAGGYEQYF.

This clonotype was recorded at least ten times. The chain employs TRBV10-2 and TRBJ1-2; 7 bases match TRBD1. Germline assignment: CDR1 WSHSY and CDR2 SAAADI. The CDR3 runs to 12 residues. Trimming cost V 6 bases and J 8 bases; bases outside gene matches: 6. This CDR3 is CASRDRFGGYTF. In nucleotides, the CDR3 is TGCGCCAGCAGGGACAGGTTCGGGGGCTACACCTTC.

This clonotype was recorded at least ten times. The rearrangement uses TRBV30 and TRBJ2-6; 7 nucleotides agree with TRBD1. The V and J ends lost 5 bases and 0 bases, in that order; junction bases with no gene match: 4. The CDR3 sequence is 15 residues long. Germline lookup yields CDR1 GTSNPN and CDR2 SVGIG (reference sequence). CDR3 protein: CAWDRVPSGANVLTF. The CDR3 DNA is TGTGCCTGGGACAGGGTCCCCTCTGGGGCCAACGTCCTGACTTTC.

Comments on this clonotype: Given the absence of the conserved phenylalanine or tryptophan at the CDR3 end, a read error is likely. The V call is TRBV4-1, the J call TRBJ1-4; D is unresolved. CDR1 and CDR2 (germline): MGHRA, YSYEKL. The CDR3 consists of 16 residues. For the CDR3, the DNA is TGCGCCAGCAACCAAGATCAGTACCGGGGAAATGAAAAACTGTTTCTT. It is translated as CASNQDQYRGNEKLFL.

The rearrangement uses TRBV2 and TRBJ2-1; the match to TRBD1 covers 10 bases. CDR3 size: 14 residues. Germline V gene lookup returns CDR1 SNHLY and CDR2 FYNNEI. V lost 7 bases, J lost 3 bases, and 3 bases stayed unmatched. The CDR3 coding sequence is TGTGCCAGCACCAGGACAGGGGGCTACAATGAGCAGTTCTTC. It yields the protein CASTRTGGYNEQFF.

This chain links TRBV6-2 or TRBV6-3 with TRBJ2-1; D is undetermined. This CDR3 contains 14 residues. Germline CDR1 and CDR2: MNHEY and SVGEGT. Trimming cost V 0 bases and J 6 bases, with 9 bases left between them. CDR3 coding DNA: TGTGCCAGCAGTTACTCGAGGCAGTCCAATGAGCAGTTCTTC. Translation: CASSYSRQSNEQFF.

This clonotype was seen many times. This chain uses TRBV2 with TRBJ2-1; D is undetermined. The CDR3 is 11 amino acids. Germline loops: CDR1 SNHLY, CDR2 FYNNEI. Trimming removed 8 bases at V and 2 bases at J, with 4 bases between. CDR3 nucleotides: TGTGCCAGCCGGGCCTACAATGAGCAGTTCTTC. Translation: CASRAYNEQFF.

Comment on this clonotype: A read error may account for a junction end that differs from germline. The chain employs TRBV2 and TRBJ2-7; 7 bases align to TRBD1. Germline V gives CDR1 SNHLY, CDR2 FYNNEI. The length of the CDR3 is 15 residues. The CDR3 sequence is CASSFGQVYSYQQYF. The CDR3 nucleotides are TGTGCCAGCAGCTTCGGACAGGTCTATTCCTACCAGCAGTACTTC.

The chain combines TRBV18 with TRBJ2-5; 10 nucleotides match TRBD2. The J segment lost 0 bases and the V segment lost 2 bases, leaving 3 bases of the junction unmatched. Germline CDR1 KGHSH, CDR2 LQKENI. CDR3 length: 16 residues. This CDR3 is CASSPSLAGDQETQYF. DNA of the CDR3: TGTGCCAGCTCACCAAGCCTAGCGGGGGACCAAGAGACCCAGTACTTC.

The sample holds a few counts of this clonotype. This sequence is one base from a far larger clone and is likely a read error. The CDR3 DNA is TGTGCCAGCAGAGACTCGGGATTAGGGGGCAATGAGCAGTTCTTC. Its protein is CASRDSGLGGNEQFF. The chain uses TRBV6-6 and TRBJ2-1; possibly TRBD1 for D (6 bases). Between the trimmed V and J ends, which lost 6 bases and 6 bases, there was a span of 18 bases. CDR3 length: 15 amino acids. Germline-derived CDR1 and CDR2 are MNHNY and SVGAGI (reference sequence).

As for this clonotype: This sequence is one base from a far larger clone and is likely a read error. This chain uses TRBV11-1 with TRBJ2-2, with 10 bases fitting TRBD1. The germline gives CDR1 SGHAT, CDR2 FQDESV (reference sequence). This CDR3 contains 16 residues. The CDR3, as DNA: TGCGCCAGAAGCCCAATCGACAGGGGGCAGGTCGGGGAGCTGTTTTTT. Protein product: CARSPIDRGQVGELFF. Full variable domain (missing parts from reference TRBV11-1 and TRBJ2-2): EAEVAQSPRYKITEKSQAVAFWCDPISGHATLYWYRQILGQGPELLVQFQDESVVDDSQLPKDRFSAERLKGVDSTLKIQPAELGDSAMYLCARSPIDRGQVGELFFGEGSRLTVL.

This clonotype was observed at least ten times. The chain recombines TRBV5-1 with TRBJ2-3; 7 bases line up with TRBD2. The CDR3 contains 16 residues. Germline V gives CDR1 SGHRS, CDR2 YFSETQ. The ends lost 3 bases at V and 0 bases at J; junction bases unmatched: 7. The CDR3 loop is CASSSASSGSTDTQYF. CDR3 coding DNA: TGCGCCAGCAGCTCCGCTTCTAGCGGAAGCACAGATACGCAGTATTTT.

This chain uses TRBV19 with TRBJ1-1; no definite D call. The CDR3 is 12 amino acids. With 4 bases removed from V and 3 bases from J, the gap between germline ends came to 6 bases. Germline CDR1 LNHDA, CDR2 SQIVND (reference sequence). The CDR3: CASSKRDTEAFF. Here the CDR3 DNA reads TGTGCCAGTAGTAAGCGGGACACTGAAGCTTTCTTT.

This chain connects TRBV7-2 to TRBJ2-7; 10 positions agree with TRBD2. Germline trimming cut 1 base from V and 5 bases from J; bases unmatched to any gene: 14. Germline V CDR1 and CDR2: SGHTA, FQGNSA. The CDR3 length is 18 residues. CDR3: CASSLESGSGGARDEQYF. CDR3 nucleotide sequence: TGTGCCAGCAGCTTAGAGAGCGGAAGCGGGGGGGCCCGGGACGAGCAGTACTTC.

V usage is TRBV30 and J usage is TRBJ2-2; D tentatively fits TRBD1 or TRBD2 (7 bases each). Deletions cut 8 bases from V and 3 bases from J, with 22 bases between. This CDR3 contains 16 residues. Germline loops: CDR1 GTSNPN, CDR2 SVGIG (reference sequence). The CDR3 sequence is CASSLTQGGDTGELFF. The CDR3 DNA reads as TGTGCCAGCAGCTTAACGCAGGGGGGGGACACCGGGGAGCTGTTTTTT.